This note documents a single T cell receptor beta chain sequence. The PCR ran on 60 Vbeta and 13 Jbeta primers. Profiling relied on immunoSEQ multiplex PCR, and the TCRdb table lists in-frame clones only, not all of them. This sample yields 110,000 or so clones, of which approximately 82% are seen a single time; roughly 8.2% belongs to the top ten. These data come from a study of cytomegalovirus exposure and HLA in healthy donors. Germline-derived CDR1 and CDR2 are SEHNR and FQNEAQ (reference sequence). The CDR3 spans 16 residues. Trimming removed 5 bases at V and 0 bases at J, with 14 bases between. This rearrangement joins TRBV7-9 to TRBJ2-1; the D gene is possibly TRBD2 (5 bases). The specimen was PBMCs. The sequence derives from a man in his forties or fifties in good health and CMV-seropositive. CDR3 coding DNA: TGTGCCAGCAGCCCCTCCGGGGTGAGCTCCTACAATGAGCAGTTCTTC. Protein product: CASSPSGVSSYNEQFF.